A selection of T cell receptor beta chains follows, all from one sample in a study of blood T cells in healthy people across ages. TCRdb reanalysed the 5' RACE reads using MiXCR and keeps one entry per CDR3 protein. The data show fewer than 600,000 distinct CDR3 sequences, approximately 26% seen once. These same data were also listed under a study on T cells of mothers and their children.

Sequenced material: blood. The source of these receptors is a boy aged 2-9 years in good health. The CDR3 runs from the conserved cysteine through the conserved F or W. D genes are given only for firm matches. Clone size is stated in some rows and not others, as once, few, many or a class when expanded.

abundance,v_gene,d_gene,j_gene,CDR3aa,CDR3nt
-,TRBV28,-,TRBJ2-7,CASSPTRQAPYEQYF,TGTGCCAGCAGTCCCACCCGACAGGCCCCCTACGAGCAGTACTTC
-,TRBV29-1,-,TRBJ2-3,CSAELGGDTQYF,TGCAGCGCCGAGCTAGGGGGAGATACGCAGTATTTT
-,TRBV12-3/TRBV12-4,-,TRBJ2-7,CASSRDEGTYEQYF,TGTGCCAGCAGTCGGGACGAAGGGACCTACGAGCAGTACTTC
-,TRBV12-3/TRBV12-4,-,TRBJ1-4,CASRRSNEKLFF,TGTGCCAGCAGGAGAAGCAATGAAAAACTGTTTTTT
-,TRBV6-1,-,TRBJ2-7,CASSLRWTEAYEQYF,TGTGCCAGCAGTCTACGTTGGACCGAAGCCTACGAGCAGTACTTC
-,TRBV7-8,TRBD2,TRBJ2-3,CASSWPSGAGGDTQYF,TGTGCCAGCAGCTGGCCCTCTGGTGCGGGGGGGGATACGCAGTATTTT
-,TRBV12-3/TRBV12-4,-,TRBJ2-1,CASSLLLAHNEQFF,TGTGCCAGCAGTTTGCTCCTAGCCCACAATGAGCAGTTCTTC
many,TRBV7-2,-,TRBJ2-2,CASSLAGSGELFF,TGTGCCAGCAGCTTAGCGGGGTCCGGGGAGCTGTTTTTT
many,TRBV3-1,-,TRBJ1-2,CASSQRTVNYGYTF,TGTGCCAGCAGCCAAAGGACGGTTAACTATGGCTACACCTTC
few,TRBV19,TRBD2,TRBJ2-2,CASRAGGNTGELFF,TGTGCCAGTAGGGCGGGAGGAAACACCGGGGAGCTGTTTTTT
-,TRBV6-5,TRBD2,TRBJ2-1,CASSYGTGGLAGPYNEQFF,TGTGCCAGCAGTTACGGGACAGGGGGACTAGCGGGACCTTACAATGAGCAGTTCTTC
-,TRBV28,-,TRBJ1-2,CASSLVGAGEGGYTF,TGTGCCAGCAGTTTAGTAGGGGCAGGGGAAGGGGGCTACACCTTC
-,TRBV25-1,-,TRBJ2-2,CASQNTTGNTGELFF,TGTGCCAGCCAAAACACGACAGGGAACACCGGGGAGCTGTTTTTT
-,TRBV6-5,-,TRBJ2-2,CASSPRVQGTGELFF,TGTGCCAGCAGTCCCCGGGTTCAGGGCACCGGGGAGCTGTTTTTT
few,TRBV7-2,-,TRBJ1-2,CASSFEGREGGYTF,TGTGCCAGCAGCTTCGAAGGGAGGGAGGGAGGCTACACCTTC
few,TRBV9,TRBD2,TRBJ2-7,CASSVGPGLGYEQYF,TGTGCCAGTAGCGTTGGACCGGGACTAGGGTACGAGCAGTACTTC
few,TRBV6-1,TRBD1,TRBJ1-2,CASSAGGGHYGYTF,TGTGCCAGCAGCGCAGGGGGCGGACACTATGGCTACACCTTC
-,TRBV15,-,TRBJ2-5,CATSRGLAEQETQYF,TGTGCCACCAGCAGAGGGCTGGCGGAGCAAGAGACCCAGTACTTC
-,TRBV14,-,TRBJ2-7,CASSHWQGDYEQYF,TGTGCCAGCAGCCACTGGCAGGGTGACTACGAGCAGTACTTC
-,TRBV7-2,-,TRBJ2-1,CASSLTGSQFF,TGTGCCAGCAGCTTAACAGGGAGTCAGTTCTTC
-,TRBV27,TRBD1,TRBJ1-2,CASSPDRGLYGYTF,TGTGCCAGCAGTCCTGACAGGGGGCTCTATGGCTACACCTTC
-,TRBV18,-,TRBJ2-3,CASSPDVADTQYF,TGTGCCAGCTCACCAGACGTCGCAGATACGCAGTATTTT
few,TRBV18,-,TRBJ1-3,CASSPREVVGNTIYF,TGTGCCAGCTCACCGAGAGAGGTCGTTGGAAACACCATATATTTT
few,TRBV10-3,TRBD2,TRBJ2-3,CAISVRRLAGGSSTDTQYF,TGTGCCATCAGTGTTCGAAGGCTAGCGGGGGGTTCTAGCACAGATACGCAGTATTTT
few,TRBV29-1,-,TRBJ2-5,CSVEVFREIQTQYF,TGCAGCGTTGAAGTGTTCAGGGAGATTCAGACCCAGTACTTC
-,TRBV19,TRBD2,TRBJ2-4,CASSMFSGIGKNIQYF,TGTGCCAGTAGTATGTTTAGCGGGATTGGCAAAAACATTCAGTACTTC
few,TRBV6-5,-,TRBJ1-2,CASSTTGTDYGYTF,TGTGCCAGCAGTACTACCGGGACGGATTATGGCTACACCTTC
-,TRBV27,TRBD2,TRBJ2-7,CASGTSGSYEQYF,TGTGCCAGCGGCACTAGCGGGAGCTACGAGCAGTACTTC
-,TRBV10-1,-,TRBJ1-6,CASSWDRGALHF,TGCGCCAGCAGTTGGGACCGGGGGGCCCTCCACTTT
few,TRBV2,TRBD1,TRBJ2-5,CASIPDRDQETQYF,TGTGCCAGCATTCCGGACAGGGATCAAGAGACCCAGTACTTC
few,TRBV2,TRBD2,TRBJ2-7,CASTLSGGEQYF,TGTGCCAGCACTCTTAGCGGGGGCGAGCAGTACTTC